One sample yielded the 18 T cell receptor beta chains listed below, sequenced in a study of blood T cell repertoires in COVID-19. Assay used: immunoSEQ multiplex PCR; TCRdb lists only in-frame clones, some missing. The table shows 45,000 to 60,000 clones, with 65% to 90% occurring only once. Sequenced sample: peripheral blood. The receptors were sampled from a man aged 55 to 69 with acute or convalescent COVID-19.

The rearrangement links TRBV27 to TRBJ1-2; 9 bases are shared with TRBD1. Germline V gives CDR1 MNHEY, CDR2 SMNVEV (reference sequence). The CDR3 extends over 17 amino acids. With V trimmed by 3 bases and J by 3 bases, 11 bases remained unmatched. This CDR3 is CASSFGVTGGSDYGYTF. The CDR3 coding sequence is TGTGCCAGCAGTTTCGGTGTAACAGGGGGCTCCGACTATGGCTACACCTTC.

The rearrangement uses TRBV7-8 and TRBJ2-7; D is undetermined. There are 13 residues in the CDR3. Trimming took off 1 base at V and 3 bases at J, with 7 bases between the two ends. Per germline, CDR1 SGHVS and CDR2 FQNEAQ. As DNA, the CDR3 is TGTGCCAGCAGCTTAGGGTACTTCTACGAGCAGTACTTC. It is translated as CASSLGYFYEQYF.

The CDR3 protein is CASSLGGGYTDTQYF. CDR3 coding DNA: TGTGCCAGCAGTCTTGGCGGGGGGTACACAGATACGCAGTATTTT. The J gene is TRBJ2-3, the V gene TRBV6-5, with 8 positions matching TRBD2. The ends lost 5 bases at V and 2 bases at J; junction bases unmatched: 6. Germline V gene lookup returns CDR1 MNHEY and CDR2 SVGAGI. This CDR3 has 15 amino acids.

This chain connects TRBV7-9 to TRBJ2-1; tentatively, D is TRBD2 (5 bases). The CDR3 consists of 14 residues. The V end lost 5 bases, the J end lost 4 bases, and 12 bases lay between the germline ends. The V gene's germline CDR1 is SEHNR and CDR2 FQNEAQ (reference sequence). The CDR3 protein is CASSPRTDYNEQFF. CDR3 DNA: TGTGCCAGCAGCCCCAGGACTGATTACAATGAGCAGTTCTTC. The whole variable domain, filled in from reference TRBV7-9 and TRBJ2-1, reads DTGVSQNPRHKITKRGQNVTFRCDPISEHNRLYWYRQTLGQGPEFLTYFQNEAQLEKSRLLSDRFSAERPKGSFSTLEIQRTEQGDSAMYLCASSPRTDYNEQFFGPGTRLTVL.

The chain links TRBV7-9 to TRBJ1-6; D gene ambiguous. Germline CDR1 is SEHNR and CDR2 is FQNEAQ (reference sequence). The CDR3 covers 13 residues. Trimming shortened V by 1 base and J by 7 bases, and 5 bases separated the two germline ends. The DNA for the CDR3 is TGTGCCAGCAGCTTAGGTCCGAATTCACCCCTCCACTTT. As protein: CASSLGPNSPLHF.

The chain couples TRBV6-6 to TRBJ2-3, with 10 bases identical to TRBD2. V lost 7 bases and J lost 3; bases outside the gene matches: 10. Germline lookup yields CDR1 MNHNY and CDR2 SVGAGI (reference sequence). There are 16 residues in the CDR3. The CDR3 is CASTNPSGGGTDTQYF. CDR3 sequence (DNA): TGTGCCAGCACCAACCCCAGCGGGGGGGGGACAGATACGCAGTATTTT.

The genes are TRBV10-3 and TRBJ1-6; TRBD1 aligns across 7 bases. In germline, CDR1 is ENHRY, CDR2 SYGVKD. The J segment lost 10 bases and the V segment lost 3 bases, leaving 9 bases of the junction unmatched. The CDR3 runs 15 residues. The chain's CDR3 is CAISDLGGAGSPLHF. DNA for the CDR3: TGTGCCATCAGTGATTTAGGGGGCGCTGGGTCACCCCTCCACTTT.

The chain carries TRBV3-1 (or the pseudogene TRBV3-2) and TRBJ1-6, with D tentatively TRBD1 (5 bases). Germline CDR1 LGHDT, CDR2 YNNKEL (reference sequence). V dropped 1 base and J dropped 7 bases, with 11 bases sitting between them. This CDR3 is built from 15 residues. CDR3 in amino acids: CASSQVGGGNSPLHF. CDR3 nucleotides: TGTGCCAGCAGCCAAGTCGGGGGTGGAAATTCACCCCTCCACTTT.

The genes are TRBV12-3 or TRBV12-4 and TRBJ1-2, with D perhaps matching TRBD1 (6 bases). The CDR3 has 13 amino acids. V was clipped by 5 bases and J by 8 bases, with 15 bases between them. CDR3 residues: CASSPTGSGGYTF. CDR3 DNA: TGTGCCAGCAGTCCAACAGGGTCGGGGGGCTACACCTTC.

The J gene is TRBJ2-7, the V gene TRBV15, with D tentatively TRBD1 (5 bases). V lost 6 bases and J lost 7, with 16 bases in between. The CDR3 extends over 13 amino acids. The germline gives CDR1 LNHNV, CDR2 YYDKDF (reference sequence). CDR3 sequence reads: CATSNSGIGEQYF. The CDR3 DNA reads TGTGCCACCAGTAATTCAGGGATCGGGGAGCAGTACTTC.

V usage is TRBV27 and J usage is TRBJ2-3; 9 nucleotides align to TRBD2. V dropped 3 bases and J dropped 3; count of bases not matched to a gene: 4. CDR3 length equals 15 residues. Germline values: CDR1 MNHEY, CDR2 SMNVEV (reference sequence). The DNA of the CDR3 is TGTGCCAGCAGTTTGGGTAGCGGGAGAACAGATACGCAGTATTTT. Amino acids: CASSLGSGRTDTQYF.

This rearrangement joins TRBV5-6 to TRBJ2-3, with TRBD2 matching 8 bases. CDR1 is SGHDT and CDR2 is YYEEEE in the germline V gene. Trimming cost V 1 base and J 1 base; bases outside gene matches: 5. The CDR3 length is 16 residues. The CDR3 loop reads CASSLSAGGGTDTQYF. The CDR3, as DNA: TGTGCCAGCAGCTTGAGCGCGGGGGGTGGCACAGATACGCAGTATTTT.

J is TRBJ1-4 and V is TRBV12-3 or TRBV12-4; no clear D gene. This CDR3 contains 13 residues. V gave up 3 bases and J gave up 7 bases, with 9 bases separating them. This chain's CDR3 is CASSFNSGEKLFF. CDR3 DNA sequence: TGTGCCAGCAGTTTTAACAGCGGTGAAAAACTGTTTTTT.

The chain recombines TRBV6-5 with TRBJ2-7; 9 bases are shared with TRBD1. The trim removed 7 bases at V and 3 bases at J, leaving 7 bases unmatched. CDR3 length equals 14 residues. From germline, CDR1 is MNHEY and CDR2 SVGAGI. The DNA of the CDR3 is TGTGCCAGCAAGACGGGACAGGGCCTCTACGAGCAGTACTTC. The encoded protein is CASKTGQGLYEQYF.

The V gene is TRBV7-3, the J gene TRBJ2-3; 8 positions agree with TRBD1. Germline loops: CDR1 SGHTA, CDR2 FQGTGA. Germline trimming cut 3 bases from V and 1 base from J; bases unmatched to any gene: 9. The CDR3 has 17 amino acids. DNA for the CDR3: TGTGCCAGCAGCTTGGCACCCCCGGGACAGGGCACAGATACGCAGTATTTT. Residues: CASSLAPPGQGTDTQYF.

This chain connects TRBV3-1 (or the pseudogene TRBV3-2) to TRBJ2-5; D not certain. CDR1 and CDR2 (germline): LGHDT, YNNKEL (reference sequence). Between the trimmed V and J ends, which lost 0 bases and 1 base, there was a span of 6 bases. This CDR3 spans 14 amino acids. The CDR3 coding sequence is TGTGCCAGCAGCCAAGATAGCTCCCAAGAGACCCAGTACTTC. As protein: CASSQDSSQETQYF.

This clone was seen a handful of times. This sequence joins TRBV27 and TRBJ1-3, with 9 bases lining up with TRBD1. J lost 3 bases, V lost 3 bases, and 6 bases had no gene match. Germline V gene data show CDR1 as MNHEY and CDR2 as SMNVEV (reference sequence). This CDR3 is built from 16 residues. CDR3 coding DNA: TGTGCCAGCAGTTTTCCACAGGGGGCGCTTGGAAACACCATATATTTT. Amino acid sequence: CASSFPQGALGNTIYF.

This chain connects TRBV19 to TRBJ2-7; the match to TRBD1 covers 8 bases. V lost 2 bases, J lost 7 bases, and 7 bases stayed unmatched. The CDR3 sequence is 14 residues long. Looked up from germline, CDR1 is LNHDA and CDR2 is SQIVND (reference sequence). This CDR3 reads CASSIKQGAREQYF. The CDR3 bases are TGTGCCAGTAGTATAAAGCAGGGGGCGCGGGAGCAGTACTTC.